The T cell receptor beta chain described here comes from a study of T-cell reconstitution after alpha-beta-depleted transplantation in children. Using unique molecular identifiers, the investigators prepared the TCRbeta library. TCRdb passed the PCR reads through MiXCR, listing each CDR3 protein once. The profile covers approximately 85,000 distinct CDR3 sequences, with 11% to 15% appearing a single time and 25% to 30% taken by the ten largest. This clonotype has a handful of counts. This CDR3 region has 14 residues. CDR1 SGHTA and CDR2 FQGNSA come from the germline V gene. Trimming cost V 1 base and J 6 bases, with 10 bases left between them.

The chain employs TRBV7-2 and TRBJ1-5; no clear D. Here the sequenced sample was PBMCs, mostly from graft donor cells, taken 180 days after TCRalphabeta/CD19-depleted stem cell transplant. This sequence originates from a male patient aged 2-15 years who had a stem cell transplant for acute lymphoblastic leukemia, so the T cells may come from the graft donor. CDR3 DNA: TGTGCCAGCAGCTTAGGGAAGGGAACTCAGCCCCAGCATTTT. Encoded protein: CASSLGKGTQPQHF.